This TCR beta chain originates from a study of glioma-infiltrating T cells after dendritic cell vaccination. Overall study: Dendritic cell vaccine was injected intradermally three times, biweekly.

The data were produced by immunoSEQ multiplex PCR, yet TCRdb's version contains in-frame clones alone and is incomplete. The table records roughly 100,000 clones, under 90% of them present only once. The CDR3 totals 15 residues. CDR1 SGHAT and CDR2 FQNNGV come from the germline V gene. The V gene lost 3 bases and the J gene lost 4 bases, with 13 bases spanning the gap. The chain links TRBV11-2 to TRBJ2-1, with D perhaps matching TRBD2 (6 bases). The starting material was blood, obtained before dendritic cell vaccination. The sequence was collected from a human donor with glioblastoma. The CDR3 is CASSFGQGLYNEQFF. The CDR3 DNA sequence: TGTGCCAGCAGCTTCGGTCAGGGACTTTACAATGAGCAGTTCTTC.